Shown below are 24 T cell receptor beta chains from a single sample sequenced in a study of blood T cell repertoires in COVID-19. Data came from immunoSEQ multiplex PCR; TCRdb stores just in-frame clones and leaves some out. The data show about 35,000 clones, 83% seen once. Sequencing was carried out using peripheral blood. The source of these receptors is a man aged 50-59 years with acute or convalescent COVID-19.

The CDR3, as DNA: TGTGCCAGCAGTTACTCAGGACAGGGGGCAGGTGAGACCCAGTACTTC. Protein sequence: CASSYSGQGAGETQYF. The chain employs TRBV6-6 and TRBJ2-5, with 11 nucleotides matching TRBD1. With 0 bases clipped from V and 5 bases from J, the junction kept 5 bases outside the gene matches. This CDR3 region has 16 residues. Germline V gene lookup returns CDR1 MNHNY and CDR2 SVGAGI (reference sequence).

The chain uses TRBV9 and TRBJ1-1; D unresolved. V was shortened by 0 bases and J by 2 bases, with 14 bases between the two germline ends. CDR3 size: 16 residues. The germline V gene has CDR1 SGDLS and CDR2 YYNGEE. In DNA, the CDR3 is TGTGCCAGCAGCGTAGGTGGAGGAGGGAGAAACACTGAAGCTTTCTTT. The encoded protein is CASSVGGGGRNTEAFF.

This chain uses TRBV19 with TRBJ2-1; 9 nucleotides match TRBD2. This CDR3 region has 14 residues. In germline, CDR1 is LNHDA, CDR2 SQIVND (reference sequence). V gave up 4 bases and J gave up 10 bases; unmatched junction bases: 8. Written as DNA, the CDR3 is TGTGCCAGTAGTACTAGCGGGAAAATCTGGGAGCAGTTCTTC. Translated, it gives CASSTSGKIWEQFF.

The CDR3: CASSLASGAEAFF. In DNA, the CDR3 is TGTGCCAGCAGCTTAGCGAGTGGGGCCGAAGCTTTCTTT. This rearrangement joins TRBV7-9 to TRBJ1-1; D perhaps matches TRBD1 (5 bases). Germline V gene sequence: CDR1 SEHNR, CDR2 FQNEAQ (reference sequence). The CDR3 covers 13 residues. Trimming took off 0 bases at V and 8 bases at J, with 10 bases between the two ends. The variable domain in full, completed from reference TRBV7-9 and TRBJ1-1, reads DTGVSQNPRHKITKRGQNVTFRCDPISEHNRLYWYRQTLGQGPEFLTYFQNEAQLEKSRLLSDRFSAERPKGSFSTLEIQRTEQGDSAMYLCASSLASGAEAFFGQGTRLTVV.

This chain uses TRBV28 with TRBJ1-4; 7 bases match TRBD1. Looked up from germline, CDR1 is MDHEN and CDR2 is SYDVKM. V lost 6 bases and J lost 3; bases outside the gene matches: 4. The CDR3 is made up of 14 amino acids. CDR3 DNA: TGTGCCAGCAGGGTGGGACAGCCTAATGAAAAACTGTTTTTT. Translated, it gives CASRVGQPNEKLFF. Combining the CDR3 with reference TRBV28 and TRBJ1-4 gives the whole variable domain DVKVTQSSRYLVKRTGEKVFLECVQDMDHENMFWYRQDPGLGLRLIYFSYDVKMKEKGDIPEGYSVSREKKERFSLILESASTNQTSMYLCASRVGQPNEKLFFGSGTQLSVL.

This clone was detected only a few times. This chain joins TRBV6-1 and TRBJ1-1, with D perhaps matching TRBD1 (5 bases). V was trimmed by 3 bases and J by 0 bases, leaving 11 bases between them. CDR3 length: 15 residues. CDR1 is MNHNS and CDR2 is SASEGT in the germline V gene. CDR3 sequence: CASSEARTLNTEAFF. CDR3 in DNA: TGTGCCAGCAGTGAGGCCCGGACACTGAACACTGAAGCTTTCTTT.

The CDR3 region has the DNA TGTGCCAGCAGTTACCCCCGGGGAAAACTGTTTTTT. Translation gives CASSYPRGKLFF. The genes are TRBV6-2 or TRBV6-3 and TRBJ1-4, with D uncertain. This CDR3 is 12 amino acids long. Trimming shortened V by 2 bases and J by 10 bases, and 8 bases separated the two germline ends. Germline values: CDR1 MNHEY, CDR2 SVGEGT.

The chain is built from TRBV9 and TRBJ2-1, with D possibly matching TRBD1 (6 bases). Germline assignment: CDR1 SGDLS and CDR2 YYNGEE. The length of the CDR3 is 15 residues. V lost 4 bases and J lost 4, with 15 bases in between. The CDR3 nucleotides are TGTGCCAGCAGCCTTTCCAGGGGCCCTTACAATGAGCAGTTCTTC. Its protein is CASSLSRGPYNEQFF.

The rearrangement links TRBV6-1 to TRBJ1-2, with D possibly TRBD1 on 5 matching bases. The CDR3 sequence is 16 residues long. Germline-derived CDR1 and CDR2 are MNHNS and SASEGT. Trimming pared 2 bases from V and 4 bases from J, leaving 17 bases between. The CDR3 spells CASSERPGPRSYGYTF. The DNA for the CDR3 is TGTGCCAGCAGTGAAAGGCCAGGGCCCCGCTCCTATGGCTACACCTTC.

The CDR3 nucleotides read TGTGCCAGCAGCTTCGACAGTATTCTTAACTATGGCTACACCTTC. Its translation is CASSFDSILNYGYTF. The V and J genes are TRBV5-5 and TRBJ1-2, with D tentatively TRBD1 (5 bases). The CDR3 length is 15 residues. Germline assignment: CDR1 SGHKS and CDR2 YYEKEE (reference sequence). V was shortened by 2 bases and J by 1 base, with 12 bases between the two germline ends.

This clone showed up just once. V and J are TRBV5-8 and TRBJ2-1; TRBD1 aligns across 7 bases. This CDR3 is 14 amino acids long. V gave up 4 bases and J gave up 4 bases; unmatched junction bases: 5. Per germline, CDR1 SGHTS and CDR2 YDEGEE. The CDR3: CASSASRGYNEQFF. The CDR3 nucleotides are TGTGCCAGCAGCGCAAGCAGGGGGTACAATGAGCAGTTCTTC.

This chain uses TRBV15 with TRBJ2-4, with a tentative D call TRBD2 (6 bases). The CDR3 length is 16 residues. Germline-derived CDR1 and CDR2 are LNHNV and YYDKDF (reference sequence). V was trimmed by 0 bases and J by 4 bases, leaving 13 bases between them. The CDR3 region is CATSRDWGERKNIQYF. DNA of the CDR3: TGTGCCACCAGCAGAGATTGGGGGGAGCGTAAAAACATTCAGTACTTC.

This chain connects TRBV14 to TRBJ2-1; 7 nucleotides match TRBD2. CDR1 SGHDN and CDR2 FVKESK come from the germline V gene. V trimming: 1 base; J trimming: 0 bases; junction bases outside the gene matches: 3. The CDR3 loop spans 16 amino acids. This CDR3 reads CASSQVGGSSYNEQFF. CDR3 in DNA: TGTGCCAGCAGCCAAGTGGGCGGGAGCTCCTACAATGAGCAGTTCTTC.

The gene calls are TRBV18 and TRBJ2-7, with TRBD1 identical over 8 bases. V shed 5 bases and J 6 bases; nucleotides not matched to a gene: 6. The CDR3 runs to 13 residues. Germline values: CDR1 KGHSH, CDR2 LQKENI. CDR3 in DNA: TGTGCCAGCTCATCCGACAGGGGAGTCGAGCAGTACTTC. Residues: CASSSDRGVEQYF.

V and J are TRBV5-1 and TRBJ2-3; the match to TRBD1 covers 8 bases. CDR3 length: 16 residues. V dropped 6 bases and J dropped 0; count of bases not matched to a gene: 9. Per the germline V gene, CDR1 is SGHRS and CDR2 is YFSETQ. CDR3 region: CASIPPGGFSTDTQYF. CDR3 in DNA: TGCGCCAGCATACCTCCAGGGGGCTTTAGCACAGATACGCAGTATTTT. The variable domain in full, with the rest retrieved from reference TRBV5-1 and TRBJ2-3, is KAGVTQTPRYLIKTRGQQVTLSCSPISGHRSVSWYQQTPGQGLQFLFEYFSETQRNKGNFPGRFSGRQFSNSRSEMNVSTLELGDSALYLCASIPPGGFSTDTQYFGPGTRLTVL.

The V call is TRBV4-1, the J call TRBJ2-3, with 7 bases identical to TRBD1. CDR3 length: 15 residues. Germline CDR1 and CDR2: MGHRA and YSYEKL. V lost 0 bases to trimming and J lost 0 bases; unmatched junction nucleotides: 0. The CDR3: CASSQEDRSTDTQYF. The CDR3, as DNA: TGCGCCAGCAGCCAAGAGGACAGGAGCACAGATACGCAGTATTTT.

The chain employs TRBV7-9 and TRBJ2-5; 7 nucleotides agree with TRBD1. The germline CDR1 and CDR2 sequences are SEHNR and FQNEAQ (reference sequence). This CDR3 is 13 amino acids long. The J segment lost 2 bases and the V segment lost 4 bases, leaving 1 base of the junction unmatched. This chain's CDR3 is CASSSGQQETQYF. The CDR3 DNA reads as TGTGCCAGCAGCTCGGGACAGCAAGAGACCCAGTACTTC.

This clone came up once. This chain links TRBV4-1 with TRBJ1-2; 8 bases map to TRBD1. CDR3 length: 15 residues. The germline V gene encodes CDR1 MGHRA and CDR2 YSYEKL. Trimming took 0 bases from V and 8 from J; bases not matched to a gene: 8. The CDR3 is CASSQEFRQGPGYTF. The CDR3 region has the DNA TGCGCCAGCAGCCAAGAGTTCCGACAGGGGCCAGGCTACACCTTC.

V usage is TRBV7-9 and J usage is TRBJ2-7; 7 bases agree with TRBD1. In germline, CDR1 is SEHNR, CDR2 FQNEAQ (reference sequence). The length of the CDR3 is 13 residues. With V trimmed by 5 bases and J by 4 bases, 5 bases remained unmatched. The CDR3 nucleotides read TGTGCCAGCAGCGGAACACAGGGGTACGAGCAGTACTTC. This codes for CASSGTQGYEQYF.

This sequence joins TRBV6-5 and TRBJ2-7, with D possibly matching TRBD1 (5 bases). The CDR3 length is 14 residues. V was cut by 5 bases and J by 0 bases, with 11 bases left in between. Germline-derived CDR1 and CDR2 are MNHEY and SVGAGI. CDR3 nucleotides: TGTGCCAGCAGTCCGACAGCAAGCTCCTACGAGCAGTACTTC. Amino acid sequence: CASSPTASSYEQYF.

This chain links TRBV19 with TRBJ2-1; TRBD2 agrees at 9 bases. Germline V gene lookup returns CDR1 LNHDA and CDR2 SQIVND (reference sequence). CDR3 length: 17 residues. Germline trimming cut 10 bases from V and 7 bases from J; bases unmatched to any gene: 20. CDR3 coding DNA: TGTGCCACCACGACAGTCTACCCAGCGGGGGGTTGGAATGAGCAGTTCTTC. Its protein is CATTTVYPAGGWNEQFF.

The CDR3 region has the DNA TGTGCCAGCAGCTTAGACGGAGGCACTGAAGCTTTCTTT. Translation gives CASSLDGGTEAFF. V usage is TRBV11-2 and J usage is TRBJ1-1; no firm D call. The V and J ends lost 0 bases and 4 bases respectively, with 6 bases between them. Germline V gene sequence: CDR1 SGHAT, CDR2 FQNNGV. CDR3 length: 13 amino acids.

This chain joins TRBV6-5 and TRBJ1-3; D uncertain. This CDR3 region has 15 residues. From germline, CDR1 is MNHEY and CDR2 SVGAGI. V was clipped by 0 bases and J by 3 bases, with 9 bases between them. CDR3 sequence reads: CASSYSYGNGNTIYF. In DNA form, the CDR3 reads TGTGCCAGCAGTTACTCGTACGGGAATGGAAACACCATATATTTT.

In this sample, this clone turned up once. The CDR3 DNA reads as TGTGCCAGCACCGTAGGGACAGGGGTCAATGAGCAGTTCTTC. Protein: CASTVGTGVNEQFF. V is TRBV3-1 (or the pseudogene TRBV3-2) and J is TRBJ2-1; 10 bases align to TRBD1. Unmatched junction bases numbered 6, after V lost 7 bases and J lost 6 bases. The CDR3 has 14 residues. Per germline, CDR1 LGHDT and CDR2 YNNKEL (reference sequence).